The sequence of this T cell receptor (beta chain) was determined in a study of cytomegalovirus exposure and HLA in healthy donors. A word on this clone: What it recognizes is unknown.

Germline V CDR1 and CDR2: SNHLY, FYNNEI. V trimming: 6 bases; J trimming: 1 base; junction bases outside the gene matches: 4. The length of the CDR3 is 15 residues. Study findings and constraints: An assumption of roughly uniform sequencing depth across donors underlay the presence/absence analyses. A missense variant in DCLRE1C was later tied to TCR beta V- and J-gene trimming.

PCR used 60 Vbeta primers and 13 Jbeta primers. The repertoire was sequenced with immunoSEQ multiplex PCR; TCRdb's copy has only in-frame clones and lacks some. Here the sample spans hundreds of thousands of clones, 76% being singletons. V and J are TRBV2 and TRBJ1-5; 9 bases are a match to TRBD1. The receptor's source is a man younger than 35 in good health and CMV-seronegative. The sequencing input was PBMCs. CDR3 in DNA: TGTGCCAGCAGGACGGGACAGGGCAGCAATCAGCCCCAGCATTTT. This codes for CASRTGQGSNQPQHF.